These 22 T cell receptor beta chains originate from one sample sequenced in a study of blood T cells in healthy people across ages. A J-beta primer mix and a sample-barcoded 5' primer were used in a second PCR of about 7 to 12 cycles. TCRdb called the 5' RACE reads again in MiXCR, with one record for every CDR3 protein. This table holds about 1.7 million distinct CDR3 sequences, under 30% found once. Material: blood. The receptors originated from a woman between 25 and 40 years old in good health.

There are a few counts of this clonotype. This sequence joins TRBV3-1 and TRBJ2-7; 8 bases match TRBD1. V was clipped by 4 bases and J by 6 bases; unmatched bases: 8. Germline values: CDR1 LGHDT, CDR2 YNNKEL (reference sequence). The CDR3 totals 14 residues. The DNA for the CDR3 is TGTGCCAGCAGCCGTCCGGGACAGGCGGCCGAGCAGTACTTC. Its protein is CASSRPGQAAEQYF.

The genes are TRBV20-1 and TRBJ1-3; no clear D. The CDR3 has 15 amino acids. CDR1 and CDR2 from the germline V gene are DFQATT and SNEGSKA (reference sequence). V lost 0 bases to trimming and J lost 0 bases, with 9 bases between them. The CDR3: CSARDLGISGNTIYF. CDR3 sequence (DNA): TGCAGTGCTAGAGATCTCGGGATCTCTGGAAACACCATATATTTT.

This clonotype was seen at least ten times. The genes are TRBV9 and TRBJ1-2, with D unresolved. Germline V CDR1 and CDR2: SGDLS, YYNGEE. The CDR3 runs 15 residues. The V end was cut by 0 bases, the J end by 2 bases, with 11 bases between. Here the CDR3 reads CASSVDVGENYGYTF. The CDR3, as DNA: TGTGCCAGCAGCGTAGATGTTGGGGAAAACTATGGCTACACCTTC.

The table lists this clonotype with a few counts. The rearrangement joins TRBV20-1 to TRBJ2-6, with TRBD1 matching 8 bases. Germline V gives CDR1 DFQATT, CDR2 SNEGSKA (reference sequence). This CDR3 contains 17 residues. With 6 bases clipped from V and 0 bases from J, the junction kept 10 bases outside the gene matches. This chain's CDR3 is CSAPPGTGNSGANVLTF. CDR3 in DNA: TGCAGTGCCCCGCCCGGGACAGGAAACTCTGGGGCCAACGTCCTGACTTTC.

This clonotype was detected only a few times. This chain joins TRBV5-1 and TRBJ2-3; 7 bases fit TRBD1. Germline assignment: CDR1 SGHRS and CDR2 YFSETQ. Trimming at V came to 4 bases and at J to 2 bases, leaving 10 bases not matched to a gene. The length of the CDR3 is 16 residues. The CDR3 sequence: CASSGATGTYTDTQYF. CDR3 DNA sequence: TGCGCCAGCAGCGGGGCGACAGGGACATACACAGATACGCAGTATTTT.

V usage is TRBV28 and J usage is TRBJ1-5, with no clear D. This CDR3 comprises 12 residues. Germline V gene sequence: CDR1 MDHEN, CDR2 SYDVKM. Deletions cut 6 bases from V and 12 bases from J, with 15 bases between. The CDR3 nucleotides read TGTGCCAGCAGCCGTATCCACGGTATCCAGCATTTT. Its protein product is CASSRIHGIQHF.

This clonotype has more than one count but fewer than ten. The germline gene is not matched at one end of the junction; a read error may be the cause. The chain uses TRBV5-5 and TRBJ2-1, with a weak D call TRBD2 (5 bases). CDR3 size: 14 residues. CDR1 SGHKS and CDR2 YYEKEE come from the germline V gene (reference sequence). As DNA, the CDR3 is TGTGTCAGCAGCTTGTCACTAGGAGACAATGAGCAGTTCTTC. Protein product: CVSSLSLGDNEQFF.

At least ten counts were recorded for this clonotype. The chain carries TRBV7-6 and TRBJ2-7; TRBD2 is a possible D gene (6 bases). The CDR3 is 14 residues long. Trimming cost V 1 base and J 5 bases, with 12 bases left between them. Per germline, CDR1 SGHVS and CDR2 FNYEAQ. The CDR3 loop is CASSLDGRRDEQYF. In DNA, the CDR3 is TGTGCCAGCAGCTTAGACGGGAGACGGGACGAGCAGTACTTC.

As for this clonotype: This may be a read error: a much more frequent sequence differs by one nucleotide. V is TRBV2 and J is TRBJ2-7, with TRBD2 as a possible D gene (5 bases). The CDR3 sequence is 12 residues long. Germline V gives CDR1 SNHLY, CDR2 FYNNEI. CDR3 loop: CASSEHDYKQYF. The CDR3 DNA reads TGTGCCAGCAGTGAACACGACTACAAGCAGTACTTC.

The V gene is TRBV6-5, the J gene TRBJ2-7, with 7 bases identical to TRBD1. CDR1 is MNHEY, CDR2 SVGAGI, per germline. The V segment lost 0 bases and the J segment 1 base; nucleotides outside the gene matches: 6. The CDR3 length is 16 residues. This chain's CDR3 is CASSYSTQGPSYEQYF. As DNA, the CDR3 is TGTGCCAGCAGTTACTCAACACAGGGGCCTTCCTACGAGCAGTACTTC.

The chain couples TRBV3-1 to TRBJ2-5; TRBD2 is a possible D gene (7 bases). Germline V lookup: CDR1 LGHDT, CDR2 YNNKEL (reference sequence). The CDR3 sequence is 17 residues long. Trimming removed 10 bases from V and 3 bases from J, with 27 bases in between. This chain's CDR3 is CANSNRGGGGYKETQYF. The DNA of the CDR3 is TGTGCCAACAGTAATAGGGGAGGGGGGGGCTACAAAGAGACCCAGTACTTC.

Only a few counts were recorded for this clonotype. One end of the junction varies from germline; a read error may be responsible. The V gene is TRBV5-1, the J gene TRBJ2-3; 7 bases map to TRBD1. CDR1 and CDR2 from the germline V gene are SGHRS and YFSETQ. CDR3 length: 13 amino acids. CDR3: CASSLEGTDAQYF. CDR3 sequence (DNA): TGCGCCAGCAGCTTGGAGGGGACAGATGCGCAGTATTTT. The variable domain in full, with the rest retrieved from reference TRBV5-1 and TRBJ2-3, is KAGVTQTPRYLIKTRGQQVTLSCSPISGHRSVSWYQQTPGQGLQFLFEYFSETQRNKGNFPGRFSGRQFSNSRSEMNVSTLELGDSALYLCASSLEGTDAQYFGPGTRLTVL.

This clonotype was detected only a few times. Relative to the germline gene, one junction end is altered; a read error may explain this. The chain uses TRBV5-1 and TRBJ2-1, with TRBD2 identical over 10 bases. CDR3 length: 16 amino acids. The germline gives CDR1 SGHRS, CDR2 YFSETQ. The CDR3, as DNA: TGCGCCAGCAGCTGGCCGGGACTAGCGATATACAGTGAGCAGTTCTTC. Protein product: CASSWPGLAIYSEQFF.

The CDR3 nucleotides are TGTGCCAGCAGTGAAGTGGTCCTAGCGGGCTACAATGAGCAGTTCTTC. As protein: CASSEVVLAGYNEQFF. The chain has TRBV25-1 and TRBJ2-1; 8 positions match TRBD2. V dropped 2 bases and J dropped 3; count of bases not matched to a gene: 6. The germline V gene encodes CDR1 MGHDK and CDR2 SYGVNS. The CDR3 has 16 amino acids. Full variable domain (outside the CDR3, taken from reference TRBV25-1 and TRBJ2-1): EADIYQTPRYLVIGTGKKITLECSQTMGHDKMYWYQQDPGMELHLIHYSYGVNSTEKGDLSSESTVSRIRTEHFPLTLESARPSHTSQYLCASSEVVLAGYNEQFFGPGTRLTVL.

The chain's CDR3 is CASSPQSGHYNEQFF. The DNA for the CDR3 is TGTGCCAGCAGCCCCCAAAGCGGACACTACAATGAGCAGTTCTTC. The gene calls are TRBV9 and TRBJ2-1; perhaps D is TRBD1 or TRBD2 (5 bases each). The germline gives CDR1 SGDLS, CDR2 YYNGEE. Trimming removed 4 bases at V and 3 bases at J, with 14 bases between. The CDR3 has 15 amino acids.

The rearrangement uses TRBV12-3 or TRBV12-4 and TRBJ2-1, with TRBD2 matching over 8 bases. There are 15 residues in the CDR3. Losses at the gene ends were 1 base for V and 7 bases for J; bases not matched to a gene: 6. CDR3 coding DNA: TGTGCCAGCAGTTTAGGTAGCGGGGATAGGAATGAGCAGTTCTTC. This gives the protein CASSLGSGDRNEQFF.

The chain uses TRBV7-2 and TRBJ2-7; tentative D call: TRBD1 (6 bases). V was clipped by 5 bases and J by 1 base, with 18 bases between them. CDR1 SGHTA and CDR2 FQGNSA come from the germline V gene. The CDR3 totals 16 residues. The CDR3 DNA reads as TGTGCCAGCAGCCTCCTGCCAGGGGCCGGGTCCTACGAGCAGTACTTC. Its protein product is CASSLLPGAGSYEQYF. The full variable domain, completed using reference TRBV7-2 and TRBJ2-7, is GAGVSQSPSNKVTEKGKDVELRCDPISGHTALYWYRQSLGQGLEFLIYFQGNSAPDKSGLPSDRFSAERTGGSVSTLTIQRTQQEDSAVYLCASSLLPGAGSYEQYFGPGTRLTVT.

This clonotype was seen a handful of times. V is TRBV5-1 and J is TRBJ2-5, with D possibly matching TRBD1 (5 bases). The CDR3 contains 14 residues. Deletions cut 3 bases from V and 4 bases from J, with 13 bases between. CDR1 and CDR2 from the germline V gene are SGHRS and YFSETQ. CDR3 loop: CASSSRGNGETQYF. The DNA for the CDR3 is TGCGCCAGCAGCTCAAGGGGTAATGGAGAGACCCAGTACTTC.

The V and J genes are TRBV7-2 and TRBJ2-7; D perhaps matches TRBD2 (6 bases). Germline CDR1 SGHTA, CDR2 FQGNSA. V was trimmed by 6 bases and J by 7 bases, leaving 16 bases between them. The CDR3 consists of 13 residues. CDR3 protein: CASSRPSRGEQYF. CDR3 bases: TGTGCCAGCAGTCGTCCCTCACGGGGGGAGCAGTACTTC. Supplemented by reference TRBV7-2 and TRBJ2-7, the full variable domain reads GAGVSQSPSNKVTEKGKDVELRCDPISGHTALYWYRQSLGQGLEFLIYFQGNSAPDKSGLPSDRFSAERTGGSVSTLTIQRTQQEDSAVYLCASSRPSRGEQYFGPGTRLTVT.

This clonotype was observed a few times. This chain connects TRBV7-2 to TRBJ2-7, with TRBD2 matching 8 bases. Germline trimming cut 1 base from V and 0 bases from J; bases unmatched to any gene: 5. Germline-derived CDR1 and CDR2 are SGHTA and FQGNSA. This CDR3 has 16 amino acids. The CDR3 here is CASSLEGGRHSYEQYF. The CDR3 coding sequence is TGTGCCAGCAGCTTAGAAGGCGGGAGGCACTCCTACGAGCAGTACTTC.

CDR3 residues: CSVDPGNTIYF. The CDR3 coding sequence is TGCAGCGTTGATCCTGGAAACACCATATATTTT. The chain joins TRBV29-1 to TRBJ1-3; no firm D call. CDR3 length: 11 residues. V lost 3 bases, J lost 2 bases, and 2 bases lay in between. The germline V gene has CDR1 SQVTM and CDR2 ANQGSEA. Full variable domain (missing parts from reference TRBV29-1 and TRBJ1-3): SAVISQKPSRDICQRGTSLTIQCQVDSQVTMMFWYRQQPGQSLTLIATANQGSEATYESGFVIDKFPISRPNLTFSTLTVSNMSPEDSSIYLCSVDPGNTIYFGEGSWLTVV.

The rearrangement joins TRBV27 to TRBJ2-1; a weak D match, TRBD2 (5 bases). Germline V gene data show CDR1 as MNHEY and CDR2 as SMNVEV (reference sequence). Between the trimmed V and J ends, which lost 6 bases and 9 bases, there was a span of 18 bases. The CDR3 is 14 amino acids. CDR3 sequence: CASSPSASLAEQFF. The CDR3 region has the DNA TGTGCCAGCAGCCCTTCAGCTAGCTTGGCTGAGCAGTTCTTC.